Below, one TCR beta chain is given with its context. The CDR3 contains 16 residues. V shed 1 base and J 2 bases; nucleotides not matched to a gene: 3. CDR1 and CDR2 (germline): SGHAT, FQNNGV. Donors were grouped by their self-reported clinical history. The recovered donors of Cohort 3 showed two negative PCRs, clearance, or symptom resolution. Original processing notes: How many nucleated cells were present was estimated from reference gene primer amplification. TCRdb's table, derived via immunoSEQ multiplex PCR, lists solely in-frame clones and lacks some. The V and J calls and the clone size are those of that table, but D and trimming were determined from the DNA. The sample gives over 300,000 clones, 85% to 90% of which show up once; 8.5% to 12% is in the top ten. This entry belongs to a study of blood T cell repertoires in COVID-19. Across the whole study: Acute and convalescent COVID-19 samples came from the United States, Italy and Spain.

The receptor comes from a woman aged 18-35 years who had recovered from COVID-19. The rearrangement links TRBV11-2 to TRBJ2-1, with 9 bases identical to TRBD2. The sample was PBMCs or T cells enriched from blood (not recorded which). CDR3 residues: CASSLGGGAPYNEQFF. The CDR3, as DNA: TGTGCCAGCAGCTTAGGCGGGGGGGCCCCCTACAATGAGCAGTTCTTC.